One sample yielded the 32 T cell receptor beta chains listed below, sequenced in a study of siplizumab effects on memory and regulatory T cells. Clones were read by immunoSEQ multiplex PCR, and TCRdb kept only the in-frame ones, dropping some. The data show 90,000 to 150,000 clones, 93% seen once. Sequenced material: non-Treg CD4+ T cells sorted from blood. These TCRs come from a human donor in good health.

The V call is TRBV7-9, the J call TRBJ2-3, with D possibly matching TRBD2 (6 bases). The germline CDR1 and CDR2 sequences are SEHNR and FQNEAQ (reference sequence). Trimming took off 3 bases at V and 3 bases at J, with 16 bases between the two ends. CDR3 length equals 16 residues. The CDR3 spells CASSFVSGSGTDTQYF. Here the CDR3 DNA reads TGTGCCAGCAGCTTTGTTTCCGGGAGTGGGACAGATACGCAGTATTTT.

This chain uses TRBV28 with TRBJ1-2; possible D gene TRBD1, 5 bases. The germline V gene encodes CDR1 MDHEN and CDR2 SYDVKM. The CDR3 length is 12 residues. V gave up 7 bases and J gave up 5 bases, with 11 bases separating them. In DNA form, the CDR3 reads TGTGCCAGCAACTGGGGGGGTTATGGCTACACCTTC. It codes for CASNWGGYGYTF.

The V call is TRBV6-5, the J call TRBJ1-5; D gene unclear. Germline V gene data show CDR1 as MNHEY and CDR2 as SVGAGI. The germline V and J ends were trimmed by 6 bases and 1 base, with 13 bases remaining between them. This CDR3 region has 15 residues. In nucleotides, the CDR3 is TGTGCCAGCAGCCTAACCAGGAAAAGCAATCAGCCCCAGCATTTT. Its translation: CASSLTRKSNQPQHF.

V gene TRBV7-9 combines with J gene TRBJ2-3; the match to TRBD2 covers 7 bases. The germline V gene has CDR1 SEHNR and CDR2 FQNEAQ (reference sequence). With 5 bases clipped from V and 6 bases from J, the junction kept 8 bases outside the gene matches. CDR3 length equals 14 residues. The CDR3 reads CASSPVGGMDTQYF. The CDR3 coding sequence is TGTGCCAGCAGCCCGGTGGGGGGGATGGATACGCAGTATTTT.

The chain has TRBV27 and TRBJ1-1, with 7 bases that match TRBD1. CDR1 is MNHEY and CDR2 is SMNVEV in the germline V gene (reference sequence). The CDR3 is made up of 14 amino acids. Trimming removed 2 bases from V and 1 base from J; junction bases left unmatched: 1. The CDR3 loop is CASSLDRENTEAFF. DNA of the CDR3: TGTGCCAGCAGTTTAGACAGGGAGAACACTGAAGCTTTCTTT.

This chain connects TRBV27 to TRBJ2-3; D not certain. Trimming shortened V by 5 bases and J by 3 bases, and 6 bases separated the two germline ends. CDR3 length: 12 amino acids. Germline V CDR1 and CDR2: MNHEY, SMNVEV (reference sequence). The CDR3 here is CASSLWTDTQYF. The DNA for the CDR3 is TGTGCCAGCAGTCTGTGGACAGATACGCAGTATTTT.

The chain is built from TRBV19 and TRBJ1-3; 7 nucleotides line up with TRBD1. The germline V gene encodes CDR1 LNHDA and CDR2 SQIVND (reference sequence). This CDR3 contains 14 residues. V shed 4 bases, J shed 4 bases, and the junction held 4 bases outside the gene matches. This CDR3 reads CASSKGARGNTIYF. The DNA of the CDR3 is TGTGCCAGTAGTAAGGGGGCGCGGGGAAACACCATATATTTT.

The chain employs TRBV11-1 and TRBJ2-6; D not certain. Trimming pared 2 bases from V and 0 bases from J, leaving 2 bases between. The CDR3 length is 14 residues. The germline V gene encodes CDR1 SGHAT and CDR2 FQDESV (reference sequence). For the CDR3, the DNA is TGTGCCAGCAGCTTACACTCTGGGGCCAACGTCCTGACTTTC. Protein sequence: CASSLHSGANVLTF.

The CDR3 reads CASSYRSGRRNIQYF. CDR3 nucleotide sequence: TGTGCCAGCAGCTACCGATCGGGACGAAGAAACATTCAGTACTTC. The rearrangement uses TRBV5-6 and TRBJ2-4; D possibly matches TRBD1 or TRBD2 (5 bases each). The CDR3 has 15 amino acids. Germline CDR1 SGHDT, CDR2 YYEEEE. V lost 3 bases to trimming and J lost 6 bases, with 16 bases between them. Complete variable domain (other parts from reference TRBV5-6 and TRBJ2-4): DAGVTQSPTHLIKTRGQQVTLRCSPKSGHDTVSWYQQALGQGPQFIFQYYEEEERQRGNFPDRFSGHQFPNYSSELNVNALLLGDSALYLCASSYRSGRRNIQYFGAGTRLSVL.

The gene calls are TRBV6-4 and TRBJ2-1, with D possibly being TRBD2 (5 bases). Germline CDR1 and CDR2: MRHNA and SNTAGT. Trimming stripped 5 bases from V and 5 bases from J, with 19 bases between. The CDR3 totals 16 residues. This chain's CDR3 is CASSFSTVGGHNEQFF. DNA for the CDR3: TGTGCCAGCAGTTTTAGTACGGTTGGCGGGCACAATGAGCAGTTCTTC.

This clone occurred a few times. The chain uses TRBV7-3 and TRBJ1-1; tentatively, D is TRBD1 (5 bases). V lost 2 bases and J lost 11, with 15 bases in between. The CDR3 length is 13 residues. The germline V gene has CDR1 SGHTA and CDR2 FQGTGA. CDR3 nucleotide sequence: TGTGCCAGCAGCTTAGGAGAGACAGAGCGGGCTTTCTTT. Protein product: CASSLGETERAFF.

This sequence joins TRBV7-3 and TRBJ2-3, with D tentatively TRBD2 (5 bases). This CDR3 comprises 14 residues. CDR1 is SGHTA, CDR2 FQGTGA, per germline. The ends were cut back, 5 bases at V and 1 base at J, with 10 bases in the middle. The CDR3 loop reads CASSPDGGTDTQYF. CDR3 sequence (DNA): TGTGCCAGCAGCCCAGACGGGGGCACAGATACGCAGTATTTT. Complete variable domain (other parts from reference TRBV7-3 and TRBJ2-3): GAGVSQTPSNKVTEKGKYVELRCDPISGHTALYWYRQSLGQGPEFLIYFQGTGAADDSGLPNDRFFAVRPEGSVSTLKIQRTERGDSAVYLCASSPDGGTDTQYFGPGTRLTVL.

The rearrangement uses TRBV19 and TRBJ2-7; TRBD1 aligns across 9 bases. CDR1 and CDR2 (germline): LNHDA, SQIVND (reference sequence). Germline trimming cut 4 bases from V and 5 bases from J; bases unmatched to any gene: 9. CDR3 length: 15 amino acids. The CDR3, as DNA: TGTGCCAGTAGTACACCGGGACAGGGTAGGGACGAGCAGTACTTC. Protein: CASSTPGQGRDEQYF.

CDR3 DNA sequence: TGTGCCAGCACCCTGGGGGGCTTGCCCCAAGAGACCCAGTACTTC. Translating gives CASTLGGLPQETQYF. J is TRBJ2-5 and V is TRBV2; D assignment may be TRBD1 or TRBD2 (6 bases each). Germline V gene sequence: CDR1 SNHLY, CDR2 FYNNEI. The length of the CDR3 is 15 residues. The V end was cut by 7 bases, the J end by 1 base, with 16 bases between.

The chain uses TRBV12-5 and TRBJ1-1; possibly TRBD1 for D (6 bases). Germline V gene lookup returns CDR1 LGHNT and CDR2 FRNRAP. With 5 bases removed from V and 4 bases from J, the gap between germline ends came to 11 bases. This CDR3 has 13 amino acids. CDR3: CASGPMGATEAFF. As DNA, the CDR3 is TGTGCTAGTGGTCCTATGGGGGCCACTGAAGCTTTCTTT. Full variable domain (remainder filled in from reference TRBV12-5 and TRBJ1-1): DARVTQTPRHKVTEMGQEVTMRCQPILGHNTVFWYRQTMMQGLELLAYFRNRAPLDDSGMPKDRFSAEMPDATLATLKIQPSEPRDSAVYFCASGPMGATEAFFGQGTRLTVV.

The CDR3 DNA follows: TGCGCCAGCAGCCAAGAAGGACGGGGTTCTAATTCACCCCTCCACTTT. Translating it yields CASSQEGRGSNSPLHF. The rearrangement links TRBV4-3 to TRBJ1-6; no clear D. Trimming left V 0 bases short and J 6 bases short, with 12 bases between. CDR3 length: 16 amino acids. From germline, CDR1 is LGHNA and CDR2 YSLEER.

This chain joins TRBV7-2 and TRBJ2-7; D is ambiguous. Trimming pared 0 bases from V and 0 bases from J, leaving 9 bases between. CDR3 size: 15 residues. Germline values: CDR1 SGHTA, CDR2 FQGNSA. CDR3 loop: CASSLAPINSYEQYF. CDR3 nucleotide sequence: TGTGCCAGCAGCTTAGCACCGATAAACTCCTACGAGCAGTACTTC.

V and J are TRBV11-2 and TRBJ1-2; 9 nucleotides agree with TRBD1. The CDR3 extends over 13 amino acids. Per the germline V gene, CDR1 is SGHAT and CDR2 is FQNNGV. The J segment lost 6 bases and the V segment lost 1 base, leaving 0 bases of the junction unmatched. The CDR3 region has the DNA TGTGCCAGCAGCTTAGGACAGGGGGATGGCTACACCTTC. Residues: CASSLGQGDGYTF.

The chain's CDR3 is CASSHDRWAFF. The CDR3 bases are TGTGCCAGCAGTCACGACCGCTGGGCTTTCTTT. The J gene is TRBJ1-1, the V gene TRBV28; D unresolved. Trimming stripped 5 bases from V and 11 bases from J, with 12 bases between. Germline V gene lookup returns CDR1 MDHEN and CDR2 SYDVKM. The CDR3 consists of 11 residues.

This chain uses TRBV7-9 with TRBJ1-1; weak D call: TRBD1 (5 bases). With 2 bases removed from V and 5 bases from J, the gap between germline ends came to 15 bases. This CDR3 spans 15 amino acids. Germline V gene sequence: CDR1 SEHNR, CDR2 FQNEAQ (reference sequence). CDR3 sequence: CASSLPTQGRTEAFF. The CDR3 DNA follows: TGTGCCAGCAGCTTACCGACCCAGGGACGGACTGAAGCTTTCTTT.

V gene TRBV6-5 combines with J gene TRBJ2-2; possibly TRBD2 for D (5 bases). In germline, CDR1 is MNHEY, CDR2 SVGAGI. There are 15 residues in the CDR3. Trimming left V 2 bases short and J 4 bases short, with 11 bases between. As DNA, the CDR3 is TGTGCCAGCAGTTACGAGGGAGTGGGCACCGGGGAGCTGTTTTTT. Translation gives CASSYEGVGTGELFF.

The gene calls are TRBV19 and TRBJ1-6; D is possibly TRBD1 (6 bases). CDR3 length: 15 amino acids. CDR1 LNHDA and CDR2 SQIVND come from the germline V gene (reference sequence). The CDR3 sequence is CASGLQGQGVSPLHF. CDR3 sequence (DNA): TGTGCTTCTGGACTCCAGGGGCAAGGAGTTTCACCCCTCCACTTT. The full variable domain, rest sourced from reference TRBV19 and TRBJ1-6, is DGGITQSPKYLFRKEGQNVTLSCEQNLNHDAMYWYRQDPGQGLRLIYYSQIVNDFQKGDIAEGYSVSREKKESFPLTVTSAQKNPTAFYLCASGLQGQGVSPLHFGNGTRLTVT.

This clone has just one count. The chain joins TRBV5-1 to TRBJ2-5, with D hard to call. This CDR3 is built from 17 residues. The germline V and J ends were trimmed by 4 bases and 4 bases, with 23 bases remaining between them. Germline V gene data show CDR1 as SGHRS and CDR2 as YFSETQ. The CDR3 DNA reads as TGCGCCAGCAGCGTCGCCGTCGGGCAGGTCTGGGGAGAGACCCAGTACTTC. It translates to CASSVAVGQVWGETQYF.

The V call is TRBV4-3, the J call TRBJ1-4; TRBD1 aligns across 10 bases. The V segment lost 4 bases and the J segment 7 bases; nucleotides outside the gene matches: 6. CDR1 LGHNA and CDR2 YSLEER come from the germline V gene. The CDR3 is 15 amino acids. CDR3 sequence reads: CASSRTGTGVEKLFF. The CDR3 region has the DNA TGCGCCAGCAGCCGCACCGGGACAGGGGTTGAAAAACTGTTTTTT.

The rearrangement links TRBV10-3 to TRBJ1-5; 9 bases map to TRBD1. Per germline, CDR1 ENHRY and CDR2 SYGVKD. This CDR3 has 18 amino acids. V lost 0 bases to trimming and J lost 4 bases; unmatched junction nucleotides: 10. The CDR3 loop is CAISESKGAGTGNQPQHF. CDR3 nucleotides: TGTGCCATCAGTGAGTCGAAGGGGGCCGGGACAGGGAATCAGCCCCAGCATTTT.

The V call is TRBV7-3, the J call TRBJ2-1; TRBD2 agrees at 11 bases. The CDR3 spans 16 residues. Trimming at V came to 5 bases and at J to 8 bases, leaving 11 bases not matched to a gene. CDR1 SGHTA and CDR2 FQGTGA come from the germline V gene. The DNA for the CDR3 is TGTGCCAGCAGCCTCCAACCGCTAGCGGGGGGCTATGAGCAGTTCTTC. Translating it yields CASSLQPLAGGYEQFF.

The V call is TRBV28, the J call TRBJ1-3, with D uncertain. Germline CDR1 reads MDHEN; CDR2 reads SYDVKM. The CDR3 is made up of 16 amino acids. The V end lost 2 bases, the J end lost 3 bases, and 14 bases lay between the germline ends. The CDR3 DNA sequence: TGTGCCAGCAGTTTAAGCCTCAAGCATGGTGGAAACACCATATATTTT. Translating it yields CASSLSLKHGGNTIYF.

The V gene is TRBV19, the J gene TRBJ2-7; 13 bases match TRBD2. The CDR3 covers 17 residues. Germline assignment: CDR1 LNHDA and CDR2 SQIVND (reference sequence). With 5 bases clipped from V and 0 bases from J, the junction kept 7 bases outside the gene matches. The CDR3 loop is CASSELAGGLSSYEQYF. The CDR3 DNA is TGTGCCAGTAGTGAACTAGCGGGGGGGCTAAGCTCCTACGAGCAGTACTTC.

The table lists this clone with a count of one. The V gene is TRBV5-1, the J gene TRBJ2-3, with 11 bases that match TRBD1. CDR3 size: 14 residues. V dropped 7 bases and J dropped 4; count of bases not matched to a gene: 5. CDR1 and CDR2 (germline): SGHRS, YFSETQ. The CDR3 protein is CASQGQGVSDTQYF. CDR3 nucleotide sequence: TGCGCCAGCCAGGGACAGGGGGTTTCAGATACGCAGTATTTT.

The V call is TRBV18, the J call TRBJ2-7; D may be TRBD1 or TRBD2 (6 bases each). V lost 5 bases and J 2 bases, leaving 19 bases between the germline ends. The CDR3 is 16 residues long. The germline V gene encodes CDR1 KGHSH and CDR2 LQKENI. CDR3 nucleotides: TGTGCCAGCTCATCGAGGGGGGTCGGTGCCACCTACGAGCAGTACTTC. Translating it yields CASSSRGVGATYEQYF.

The chain carries TRBV29-1 and TRBJ2-3, with 7 bases that match TRBD2. Trimming removed 4 bases from V and 0 bases from J; junction bases left unmatched: 7. This CDR3 is built from 15 residues. Germline V lookup: CDR1 SQVTM, CDR2 ANQGSEA. CDR3 sequence reads: CSVGTAGTSTDTQYF. The CDR3 region has the DNA TGCAGCGTTGGAACAGCGGGGACTAGCACAGATACGCAGTATTTT.

The count of this clone is one. The chain recombines TRBV6-1 with TRBJ2-7; a possible D gene is TRBD1 (5 bases). The V gene's germline CDR1 is MNHNS and CDR2 SASEGT. Trimming left V 6 bases short and J 2 bases short, with 8 bases between. This CDR3 is 12 amino acids long. The CDR3 DNA reads as TGTGCCAGCAGACAGGAAACCTACGAGCAGTACTTC. Residues: CASRQETYEQYF.